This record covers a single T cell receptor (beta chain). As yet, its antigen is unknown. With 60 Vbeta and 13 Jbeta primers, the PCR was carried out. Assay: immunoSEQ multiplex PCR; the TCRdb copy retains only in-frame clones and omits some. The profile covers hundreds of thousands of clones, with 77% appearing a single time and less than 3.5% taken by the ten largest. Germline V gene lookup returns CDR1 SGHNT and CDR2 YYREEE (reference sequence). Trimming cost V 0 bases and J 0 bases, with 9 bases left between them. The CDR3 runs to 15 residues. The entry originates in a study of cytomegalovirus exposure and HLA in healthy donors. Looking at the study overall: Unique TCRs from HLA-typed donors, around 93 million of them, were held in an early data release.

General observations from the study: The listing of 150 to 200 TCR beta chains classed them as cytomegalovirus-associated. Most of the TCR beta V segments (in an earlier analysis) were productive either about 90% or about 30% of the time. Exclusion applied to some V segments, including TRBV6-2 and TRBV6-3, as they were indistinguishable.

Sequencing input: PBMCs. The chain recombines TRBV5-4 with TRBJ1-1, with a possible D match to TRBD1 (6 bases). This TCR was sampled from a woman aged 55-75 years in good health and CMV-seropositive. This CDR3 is CASSLDGGLNTEAFF. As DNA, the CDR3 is TGTGCCAGCAGCTTGGATGGGGGCCTGAACACTGAAGCTTTCTTT.